This T cell receptor beta chain came from a study of T cells in Graves' hyperthyroidism and ophthalmopathy. Absent ophthalmopathy progression within 18 months defined stable Graves' hyperthyroidism. Newly diagnosed hyperthyroidism patients aged 18 to 65 years had disease lasting under 2 months. With V trimmed by 4 bases and J by 2 bases, 10 bases remained unmatched. CDR3 length equals 16 residues. CDR1 and CDR2 (germline): MNHEY, SMNVEV (reference sequence). The CDR3 regions of TCR beta were amplified from RNA transcripts. HTBI primers drove first-round RT-PCR of the TCR CDR3. TCRdb analysed the multiplex PCR reads with MiXCR anew, one entry per CDR3 protein. Counted here are 550,000 to 800,000 distinct CDR3 sequences, around 15% occurring once; the ten biggest clones make up roughly 15%. This clonotype was counted only a few times.

V is TRBV27 and J is TRBJ1-1; 7 nucleotides match TRBD1. The TCR originated in a man in his fifties with Graves' hyperthyroidism. Sequenced: blood. The CDR3 nucleotides read TGTGCCAGCAGTTCCGGGCAGGGGGGACGAAACACTGAAGCTTTCTTT. This gives the protein CASSSGQGGRNTEAFF.